The 24 T cell receptor beta chains reported below all come from one sample, sequenced in a study of T cell responses to AZD1222 COVID-19 vaccine. TCRdb's copy holds only in-frame clones and misses some; the assay was immunoSEQ multiplex PCR. Of tens of thousands of clones in the sample, approximately 88% were seen once. This specimen consisted of peripheral blood, obtained 28 days after the second AZD1222 dose. These receptors all come from an adult who received the AZD1222 COVID-19 vaccine.

This clone turned up a few times. This chain joins TRBV6-5 and TRBJ1-5; D might be TRBD1 (6 bases). The germline CDR1 and CDR2 sequences are MNHEY and SVGAGI. The CDR3 loop spans 16 amino acids. Trimming stripped 2 bases from V and 1 base from J, with 12 bases between. The CDR3, as DNA: TGTGCCAGCAGTTACCTGGGGGCCGGGAGCAATCAGCCCCAGCATTTT. Amino acids: CASSYLGAGSNQPQHF.

V usage is TRBV2 and J usage is TRBJ2-1; TRBD1 agrees at 7 bases. V shed 3 bases and J 2 bases; nucleotides not matched to a gene: 4. This CDR3 comprises 15 residues. Germline CDR1 and CDR2: SNHLY and FYNNEI. CDR3 DNA sequence: TGTGCCAGCAGTGACCAAGGGACAGCCTACAATGAGCAGTTCTTC. Its translation: CASSDQGTAYNEQFF. Using reference TRBV2 and TRBJ2-1 for the parts outside the CDR3, the full variable domain is EPEVTQTPSHQVTQMGQEVILRCVPISNHLYFYWYRQILGQKVEFLVSFYNNEISEKSEIFDDQFSVERPDGSNFTLKIRSTKLEDSAMYFCASSDQGTAYNEQFFGPGTRLTVL.

The rearrangement joins TRBV27 to TRBJ2-2, with a possible D match to TRBD2 (5 bases). The CDR3 runs to 14 residues. Germline CDR1 reads MNHEY; CDR2 reads SMNVEV (reference sequence). V was trimmed by 1 base and J by 7 bases, leaving 10 bases between them. Written as DNA, the CDR3 is TGTGCCAGCAGTTTATGGTCTAGCAACGGGGAGCTGTTTTTT. Translation gives CASSLWSSNGELFF.

The genes are TRBV19 and TRBJ1-2; no definite D call. V was clipped by 3 bases and J by 7 bases, with 21 bases between them. This CDR3 has 16 amino acids. Germline CDR1 reads LNHDA; CDR2 reads SQIVND (reference sequence). Written as DNA, the CDR3 is TGTGCCAGTAGTATCCGGGGTACTATTAGCTTGGGTGGCTACACCTTC. This gives the protein CASSIRGTISLGGYTF.

This clone was recorded only once. The J gene is TRBJ1-4, the V gene TRBV29-1; D uncertain. Trimming pared 8 bases from V and 4 bases from J, leaving 5 bases between. CDR1 SQVTM and CDR2 ANQGSEA come from the germline V gene. This CDR3 contains 10 residues. The chain's CDR3 is CSFYNEKLFF. CDR3 in DNA: TGCAGCTTCTATAATGAAAAACTGTTTTTT.

The chain uses TRBV19 and TRBJ1-6; a weak D match, TRBD1 (5 bases). The germline V gene has CDR1 LNHDA and CDR2 SQIVND (reference sequence). CDR3 length: 15 residues. Trimming cost V 9 bases and J 7 bases, with 19 bases left between them. As DNA, the CDR3 is TGTGCCAGCCGGGAGTTAGGGGAGGGGAATTCACCCCTCCACTTT. This encodes CASRELGEGNSPLHF.

The chain is built from TRBV7-8 and TRBJ2-7; the match to TRBD1 covers 7 bases. The V and J ends lost 6 bases and 1 base, in that order; junction bases with no gene match: 9. This CDR3 contains 15 residues. CDR1 is SGHVS and CDR2 is FQNEAQ in the germline V gene. The CDR3 bases are TGTGCCAGCAGACTGGAAACAGGGGTGTCCTACGAGCAGTACTTC. Encoded protein: CASRLETGVSYEQYF.

The chain joins TRBV3-1 (or the pseudogene TRBV3-2) to TRBJ1-2, with a weak D call TRBD1 (6 bases). Germline CDR1 reads LGHDT; CDR2 reads YNNKEL (reference sequence). The length of the CDR3 is 14 residues. Trimming left V 4 bases short and J 1 base short, with 10 bases between. The CDR3: CASSRTDSNYGYTF. CDR3 nucleotide sequence: TGTGCCAGCAGCCGTACGGACAGTAACTATGGCTACACCTTC.

The chain links TRBV19 to TRBJ2-7; D is unresolved. The V end lost 6 bases, the J end lost 3 bases, and 6 bases lay between the germline ends. Per germline, CDR1 LNHDA and CDR2 SQIVND (reference sequence). The CDR3 sequence is 11 residues long. This CDR3 is CASSSGYEQYF. The CDR3 coding sequence is TGTGCCAGTAGCTCCGGCTACGAGCAGTACTTC.

The rearrangement joins TRBV7-9 to TRBJ2-7, with TRBD2 as a possible D gene (5 bases). There are 13 residues in the CDR3. Per the germline V gene, CDR1 is SEHNR and CDR2 is FQNEAQ (reference sequence). Trimming took 8 bases from V and 2 from J, leaving 13 bases between them. The CDR3: CASGEQAPYEQYF. For the CDR3, the DNA is TGTGCCAGCGGGGAGCAGGCCCCCTACGAGCAGTACTTC.

The chain combines TRBV18 with TRBJ2-1; D is perhaps TRBD1 (6 bases). V dropped 5 bases and J dropped 9 bases, with 11 bases sitting between them. The CDR3 has 12 residues. Germline V CDR1 and CDR2: KGHSH, LQKENI. The CDR3 DNA reads as TGTGCCAGCTCAACGCGGACAGCTGAGCAGTTCTTC. Translation: CASSTRTAEQFF.

This chain links TRBV19 with TRBJ1-2; D might be TRBD1 (6 bases). Trimming shortened V by 3 bases and J by 8 bases, and 16 bases separated the two germline ends. This CDR3 spans 14 amino acids. The germline V gene encodes CDR1 LNHDA and CDR2 SQIVND (reference sequence). CDR3 sequence reads: CASSIGTRGKGYTF. The CDR3 bases are TGTGCCAGTAGTATCGGGACAAGGGGCAAGGGCTACACCTTC.

V usage is TRBV11-3 and J usage is TRBJ2-1; 8 bases fit TRBD2. The V gene end was trimmed by 4 bases and the J gene end by 7 bases; junction bases not matched to a gene: 9. Germline-derived CDR1 and CDR2 are SGHNT and YENEEA. CDR3 length: 15 amino acids. The DNA of the CDR3 is TGTGCCAGCAGCTCCTTTGCGGGGGGCGGGAATGAGCAGTTCTTC. It translates to CASSSFAGGGNEQFF.

J is TRBJ2-5 and V is TRBV12-3 or TRBV12-4; the match to TRBD1 covers 8 bases. The CDR3 runs 13 residues. V trimming: 6 bases; J trimming: 7 bases; junction bases outside the gene matches: 7. In DNA, the CDR3 is TGTGCCAGCAGCGGGACAGGTCGTCTGACCCAGTACTTC. As protein: CASSGTGRLTQYF.

The chain carries TRBV2 and TRBJ2-5; 7 bases are a match to TRBD2. V gave up 8 bases and J gave up 1 base; unmatched junction bases: 13. Germline V lookup: CDR1 SNHLY, CDR2 FYNNEI. The CDR3 covers 16 residues. The CDR3 DNA reads TGTGCCAGCGCGACTAGCAGGCCCGTTGGCCAAGAGACCCAGTACTTC. Protein: CASATSRPVGQETQYF. Full variable domain (rest looked up from reference TRBV2 and TRBJ2-5): EPEVTQTPSHQVTQMGQEVILRCVPISNHLYFYWYRQILGQKVEFLVSFYNNEISEKSEIFDDQFSVERPDGSNFTLKIRSTKLEDSAMYFCASATSRPVGQETQYFGPGTRLLVL.

The chain is built from TRBV11-3 and TRBJ2-3; no firm D call. The germline V gene has CDR1 SGHNT and CDR2 YENEEA. Trimming left V 4 bases short and J 1 base short, with 6 bases between. The CDR3 consists of 13 residues. For the CDR3, the DNA is TGTGCCAGCAGCTCCGACGGCACAGATACGCAGTATTTT. Its translation: CASSSDGTDTQYF.

The chain recombines TRBV5-6 with TRBJ2-5, with 9 nucleotides matching TRBD2. Germline lookup yields CDR1 SGHDT and CDR2 YYEEEE. Losses at the gene ends were 2 bases for V and 4 bases for J; bases not matched to a gene: 18. CDR3 length: 19 amino acids. The DNA for the CDR3 is TGTGCCAGCAGCTTTAGTGGCCCTCCGAGCGGGGGGTGGAGAGAGACCCAGTACTTC. This encodes CASSFSGPPSGGWRETQYF.

The V and J genes are TRBV14 and TRBJ1-4; D is unclear. V dropped 4 bases and J dropped 7 bases, with 4 bases sitting between them. Germline-derived CDR1 and CDR2 are SGHDN and FVKESK. The CDR3 is 11 residues long. DNA for the CDR3: TGTGCCAGCAGCCTAACTGAAAAACTGTTTTTT. It is translated as CASSLTEKLFF.

The rearrangement links TRBV19 to TRBJ1-1; 9 bases align to TRBD1. Germline V gene sequence: CDR1 LNHDA, CDR2 SQIVND (reference sequence). J gave up 7 bases and V 7 bases, and 10 bases lay outside the gene matches. The CDR3 length is 14 residues. CDR3 residues: CASTLQGALGEAFF. The CDR3 DNA reads as TGTGCCAGTACCCTACAGGGGGCCCTTGGTGAAGCTTTCTTT.

CDR3 sequence (DNA): TGCAGCGTTGAGGGACTAGCGGGGCCCCGTGAGCAGTTCTTC. It translates to CSVEGLAGPREQFF. The rearrangement uses TRBV29-1 and TRBJ2-1, with 13 bases lining up with TRBD2. V shed 3 bases and J 9 bases; nucleotides not matched to a gene: 5. CDR1 is SQVTM and CDR2 is ANQGSEA in the germline V gene. The CDR3 has 14 amino acids.

J is TRBJ1-2 and V is TRBV28; 8 positions match TRBD1. The germline V gene has CDR1 MDHEN and CDR2 SYDVKM. Trimming cost V 4 bases and J 8 bases; bases outside gene matches: 27. There are 20 residues in the CDR3. This CDR3 is CASSSTIGQGRVGSAKGYTF. In nucleotides, the CDR3 is TGTGCCAGCAGTTCAACCATAGGACAGGGCCGGGTCGGGTCTGCGAAGGGCTACACCTTC.

This chain joins TRBV21-1 and TRBJ2-1; TRBD2 is taken as the D call from the table, unchecked against the DNA. TRBV21-1 has pseudogene status. This CDR3 comprises 13 residues. The CDR3 reads CASSHAGGDEQFF. For the CDR3, the DNA is TGTGCCAGCAGTCACGCGGGGGGTGATGAGCAGTTCTTC.

This clone was detected only once. The chain is built from TRBV27 and TRBJ1-2; 7 nucleotides align to TRBD1. Germline-derived CDR1 and CDR2 are MNHEY and SMNVEV (reference sequence). V was clipped by 4 bases and J by 2 bases; unmatched bases: 7. The CDR3 is made up of 15 amino acids. The CDR3 DNA sequence: TGTGCCAGCAGTTACCGGGACAGCCGAAACTATGGCTACACCTTC. Protein sequence: CASSYRDSRNYGYTF.

DNA of the CDR3: TGTGCCAGCAAAGGCGCAGGGGCTGGCTACACCTTC. Its protein is CASKGAGAGYTF. The chain couples TRBV19 to TRBJ1-2; tentative D call: TRBD1 (6 bases). V lost 9 bases and J lost 7, with 15 bases in between. The CDR3 loop spans 12 amino acids. Germline V gene data show CDR1 as LNHDA and CDR2 as SQIVND (reference sequence).